The rows below give T cell receptor beta chains drawn from one sample of a study of T-cell memory formation after mild COVID-19. TCRdb called the 5' RACE reads again in MiXCR, with one record for every CDR3 protein. The sample yields approximately 100,000 distinct CDR3 sequences, around 15% seen once. The specimen was PBMCs or a T cell subset sorted from them (not recorded which). The receptors originated from an adult woman who had mild COVID-19 (a few samples of this study predate the infection). Cell type and time point are not known. The CDR3 runs from the conserved cysteine through the conserved F or W. The order of the fields is CDR3 DNA, CDR3 protein, V gene, D gene, clone size, J gene. The D gene is left open where the match is weak. A clone size is listed for some rows: how often the clone was seen (once, few, many), or a class if it is expanded.

CDR3nt: TGTGCCAGTAGTATTGCCGGGAGCTCCTACGAGCAGTACTTC
CDR3aa: CASSIAGSSYEQYF
v_gene: TRBV19
d_gene: .
abundance: .
j_gene: TRBJ2-7

CDR3nt: TGTGCCAGCAGCAAATTCGCAGGGGGAAAGGGCAATCAGCCCCAGCATTTT
CDR3aa: CASSKFAGGKGNQPQHF
v_gene: TRBV21-1
d_gene: .
abundance: few
j_gene: TRBJ1-5

CDR3nt: TGCAGTGCCACGGGGACTAACACAGATACGCAGTATTTT
CDR3aa: CSATGTNTDTQYF
v_gene: TRBV20-1
d_gene: TRBD2
abundance: many
j_gene: TRBJ2-3

CDR3nt: TGTGCCAGCAGTTACGGTGCGGGGCCGACTGCTGAGCAGTTCTTC
CDR3aa: CASSYGAGPTAEQFF
v_gene: TRBV6-2/TRBV6-3
d_gene: .
abundance: .
j_gene: TRBJ2-1

CDR3nt: TGTGCCAGCAGCTTGGAATTAGACAGGGGGGAATTCGATGAGCAGTTCTTC
CDR3aa: CASSLELDRGEFDEQFF
v_gene: TRBV5-6
d_gene: TRBD1
abundance: .
j_gene: TRBJ2-1

CDR3nt: TGCAGTGCTTCCGGGACAGGGCCCTACGAGCAGCACTTC
CDR3aa: CSASGTGPYEQHF
v_gene: TRBV20-1
d_gene: TRBD1
abundance: .
j_gene: TRBJ2-7

CDR3nt: TGTGCCAGCAGCCCAGGACAGCACACCTACGAGCAGTACTTC
CDR3aa: CASSPGQHTYEQYF
v_gene: TRBV5-4
d_gene: .
abundance: few
j_gene: TRBJ2-7

CDR3nt: TGTGCCAGCAGTGCAGGAGGGTTGGACACCGGGGAGCTGTTTTTT
CDR3aa: CASSAGGLDTGELFF
v_gene: TRBV6-1
d_gene: .
abundance: .
j_gene: TRBJ2-2

CDR3nt: TGCGCCAGCTCGGACAGGGGGCGCGGGGAGCAGTACTTC
CDR3aa: CASSDRGRGEQYF
v_gene: TRBV23-1
d_gene: TRBD1
abundance: few
j_gene: TRBJ2-7

CDR3nt: TGTGCCAGCAGCTTAACGCGGGGGGGCACAGATACGCAGTATTTT
CDR3aa: CASSLTRGGTDTQYF
v_gene: TRBV7-8
d_gene: TRBD2
abundance: few
j_gene: TRBJ2-3

CDR3nt: TGCGCCAGCAGAGCGGGAGGGGGTACCTACAATGAGCAGTTCTTC
CDR3aa: CASRAGGGTYNEQFF
v_gene: TRBV4-1
d_gene: TRBD2
abundance: few
j_gene: TRBJ2-1

CDR3nt: TGTGCCAGCAGCCCCTTCGCTAGCGCGTACAATGAGCAGTTCTTC
CDR3aa: CASSPFASAYNEQFF
v_gene: TRBV7-8
d_gene: .
abundance: .
j_gene: TRBJ2-1

CDR3nt: TGCAGTGCTCGGACTAGCGGGAGTGAGGATACGCAGTATTTT
CDR3aa: CSARTSGSEDTQYF
v_gene: TRBV20-1
d_gene: TRBD2
abundance: few
j_gene: TRBJ2-3

CDR3nt: TGTGCCAGCAGTCCCCGACAGGGTGGGAATGAAAAACTGTTTTTT
CDR3aa: CASSPRQGGNEKLFF
v_gene: TRBV27
d_gene: TRBD1
abundance: .
j_gene: TRBJ1-4

CDR3nt: TGTGCCAGCAGCCGTGACGATTCGAGGTGGGAACGTAGCACAGATACGCAGTATTTT
CDR3aa: CASSRDDSRWERSTDTQYF
v_gene: TRBV5-5
d_gene: .
abundance: .
j_gene: TRBJ2-3

CDR3nt: TGCGCCAGCAGCCTCGGGCAGGGGGCAGATGAAAAACTGTATTTT
CDR3aa: CASSLGQGADEKLYF
v_gene: TRBV5-1
d_gene: TRBD1
abundance: .
j_gene: TRBJ1-4

CDR3nt: TGCGCCAGCAGCCAAAATCGGGGGGGAAGCACAGATACGCAGTATTTT
CDR3aa: CASSQNRGGSTDTQYF
v_gene: TRBV5-1
d_gene: TRBD2
abundance: .
j_gene: TRBJ2-3

CDR3nt: TGCAGTGCTGGGGGCGTCCAACCGGGACAGGGTACGCCTAATGAAAAACTGTTTTTT
CDR3aa: CSAGGVQPGQGTPNEKLFF
v_gene: TRBV20-1
d_gene: TRBD1
abundance: .
j_gene: TRBJ1-4

CDR3nt: TGTGCCAGCAGCTTTGCACAGGGGGCGAATGAGCAGTTCTTC
CDR3aa: CASSFAQGANEQFF
v_gene: TRBV7-7
d_gene: TRBD1
abundance: few
j_gene: TRBJ2-1

CDR3nt: TGTGCCAGCAGTTTGGCATACACCGGGGAGCTGTTTTTT
CDR3aa: CASSLAYTGELFF
v_gene: TRBV27
d_gene: .
abundance: few
j_gene: TRBJ2-2

CDR3nt: TGTGCCAGCAGTTTAGTAGGTCCCTACGAGCAGTACTTC
CDR3aa: CASSLVGPYEQYF
v_gene: TRBV12-3/TRBV12-4
d_gene: .
abundance: few
j_gene: TRBJ2-7

CDR3nt: TGTGCCAGCAGCTTAGCGATCAGGGGGGATTCACCCCTCCACTTT
CDR3aa: CASSLAIRGDSPLHF
v_gene: TRBV7-9
d_gene: TRBD1
abundance: few
j_gene: TRBJ1-6

CDR3nt: TGCGCCAGCTCCTCTTTGGGTAGCGGAGCATCTGGGGATGAGCAGTTCTTC
CDR3aa: CASSSLGSGASGDEQFF
v_gene: TRBV4-1
d_gene: .
abundance: few
j_gene: TRBJ2-1

CDR3nt: TGTGCCACCAGCAGATACTCCCGACGGCTGGGCGGCACTGAAGCTTTCTTT
CDR3aa: CATSRYSRRLGGTEAFF
v_gene: TRBV15
d_gene: .
abundance: few
j_gene: TRBJ1-1

CDR3nt: TGTGCCACCAGTGATGCCGGCGGGGGCCAGCCCCAGCATTTT
CDR3aa: CATSDAGGGQPQHF
v_gene: TRBV24-1
d_gene: .
abundance: .
j_gene: TRBJ1-5

CDR3nt: TGCGCCAGCAGCAGCTCTAGCGGGGGGGCCGATGAGCAGTTCTTC
CDR3aa: CASSSSSGGADEQFF
v_gene: TRBV5-1
d_gene: TRBD2
abundance: .
j_gene: TRBJ2-1

CDR3nt: TGCAGCGTTGAAGATCTTTGGGACGAGCAGTACTTC
CDR3aa: CSVEDLWDEQYF
v_gene: TRBV29-1
d_gene: .
abundance: .
j_gene: TRBJ2-7

CDR3nt: TGTGCCAGCAGCTCGCCCGGGACAGCCAACAATGAGCAGTTCTTC
CDR3aa: CASSSPGTANNEQFF
v_gene: TRBV7-6
d_gene: TRBD1
abundance: .
j_gene: TRBJ2-1

CDR3nt: TGTGCCAGCAGCGCGGGGGATGGCTACACCTTC
CDR3aa: CASSAGDGYTF
v_gene: TRBV9
d_gene: .
abundance: few
j_gene: TRBJ1-2

CDR3nt: TGCAGCGTTGGACCCGAGGACAGGGGAAACGGCTACACCTTC
CDR3aa: CSVGPEDRGNGYTF
v_gene: TRBV29-1
d_gene: TRBD1
abundance: once
j_gene: TRBJ1-2

CDR3nt: TGTGCCAGCAGTTTTTCCAATGAGCAGTTCTTC
CDR3aa: CASSFSNEQFF
v_gene: TRBV12-3/TRBV12-4
d_gene: .
abundance: many
j_gene: TRBJ2-1

CDR3nt: TGTGCCAGCAGCTTAGGATTCGGACAGCCTTCACTCACAGATACGCAGTATTTT
CDR3aa: CASSLGFGQPSLTDTQYF
v_gene: TRBV7-9
d_gene: .
abundance: many
j_gene: TRBJ2-3

CDR3nt: TGTGCCAGCAGCCCCCGTCTAGCGGGAGGTTATACTAGCACAGATACGCAGTATTTT
CDR3aa: CASSPRLAGGYTSTDTQYF
v_gene: TRBV7-3
d_gene: TRBD2
abundance: few
j_gene: TRBJ2-3

CDR3nt: TGCGCCAGCAGCCAGAGACAGGGGAGCACTGAAGCTTTCTTT
CDR3aa: CASSQRQGSTEAFF
v_gene: TRBV4-3
d_gene: TRBD1
abundance: few
j_gene: TRBJ1-1

CDR3nt: TGTGCCAGCGGGGGGGGTACCTACAATGAGCAGTTCTTC
CDR3aa: CASGGGTYNEQFF
v_gene: TRBV6-5
d_gene: TRBD2
abundance: .
j_gene: TRBJ2-1

CDR3nt: TGTGCCAGCAGCTTAGTAGCAGGGGAAAATCAGCCCCAGCATTTT
CDR3aa: CASSLVAGENQPQHF
v_gene: TRBV7-6
d_gene: .
abundance: few
j_gene: TRBJ1-5

CDR3nt: TGTGCCAGCAGTTTTGGGGCCAACACTGAAGCTTTCTTT
CDR3aa: CASSFGANTEAFF
v_gene: TRBV27
d_gene: .
abundance: medium-sized
j_gene: TRBJ1-1

CDR3nt: TGTGCCACCAGTGATACAGGGAAAGAGCAGTACTTC
CDR3aa: CATSDTGKEQYF
v_gene: TRBV24-1
d_gene: .
abundance: many
j_gene: TRBJ2-7

CDR3nt: TGTGCCAGCAGCCCCCGGCAGGGCGGGAGGTACACCGGGGAGCTGTTTTTT
CDR3aa: CASSPRQGGRYTGELFF
v_gene: TRBV7-9
d_gene: TRBD2
abundance: few
j_gene: TRBJ2-2

CDR3nt: TGCAGCGTTACGACAGCTAACCACTACGAGCAGTACTTC
CDR3aa: CSVTTANHYEQYF
v_gene: TRBV29-1
d_gene: .
abundance: .
j_gene: TRBJ2-7